This TCR beta chain stems from a study of cytomegalovirus exposure and HLA in healthy donors (dated by TCRdb to 2016 to 2017). Regarding the study in general: An earlier analysis of several hundred of the donors reported 250 to 300 Gb of sequence data and around 100 million unique TCR beta sequences obtained from 180 million or so T cells. The study used immunosequencing to profile the T cell repertoires of 666 subjects and linked those repertoires to cytomegalovirus serostatus. Both class I and class II loci were covered by HLA typing, at four-digit resolution. To decide whether each TCR beta V gene segment behaved as functional or pseudogenic, an earlier analysis of some 570 of the donors relied on high-throughput TCR beta sequencing. The study aimed to test whether signatures of past pathogen exposure could be identified by cataloging public T cell receptors. Donor age, sex, ethnicity and CMV serostatus were compiled together with the repertoire data. On average, approximately 250,000 unique TCR beta nucleotide sequences were sequenced per donor among more than 350 genotyped donors of the cohort, with around 19% of those sequences being non-productive. To predict cytomegalovirus infection status, the study brought together high-throughput TCR immunosequencing, statistical association of individual TCRs with disease status, and machine learning. Rather than drawing on any new phenotypic data, the later analysis identified candidate immune exposures from TCR beta sequences and the way those sequences occurred across donors. Among the approximately 420 genotyped donors, under 90% belonged to the genetic ancestry cluster associated with self-reported Caucasian donors. All discovery cohort repertoires had been generated on a single sequencing platform. A few DR-DQ haplotypes were handled as single units for association and clustering because linkage in the cohort was strong. The number of donors typed differed by locus, with roughly 629-640 for A, B, C, DRB1 and DQB1, more than 500 for DQA1, approximately 570 for DPA1, and about 450 for DPB1. Genome-wide SNP genotypes for about 55% of the 666 donors were used in a later genetic analysis, which treated that subset as a discovery cohort. To study patterns of TCR occurrence, a later analysis re-analyzed previously published TCR beta repertoires from hundreds of donors and added high-resolution HLA genotyping. Roughly 300 gigabases of sequencing data and around 85 million unique TCR sequences made up an early release that covered some 640 HLA-typed donors. Besides the first cohort of approximately 670 subjects, a separate validation cohort made up of 90 to 150 different subjects was used. What the authors observed across the whole study: The earlier analysis of some 560 of the donors excluded roughly 16 rarely observed V segments, including chromosome 9 orphons, because counts were too low. An association between a missense DCLRE1C variant and V-gene and J-gene trimming of TCR beta chains was found in a later genetic analysis and replicated in an independent cohort. In a later analysis, several top co-occurrence clusters were reported to appear linked to parvovirus B19, influenza, CMV and Epstein-Barr virus. A later analysis associated 15,000 to 20,000 TCR beta sequences with specific HLA alleles at a false discovery rate of 0.05. HLA typing was unavailable for some donors at each locus, so association tests used only the typed subset. In both the original and validation cohorts, the classifier was reported to diagnose cytomegalovirus status with high specificity and sensitivity. In an earlier analysis of 587 of the donors, most TCR beta V segments appeared in productive rearrangements about 90% or about 30% of the time, broadly matching IMGT annotations. According to a later analysis, most CMV-associated TCR beta chains appeared to be HLA-restricted, and the HLA associations seemed to be driven largely by CMV exposure. A few of the identified cytomegalovirus-associated TCR beta chains were confirmed in vitro to be specific for cytomegalovirus antigens. Most TCR sequences were seen in very few donors, while some public TCRs were found in many individuals. A further reported finding was that TCR beta sequences accurately predicted the HLA-A and HLA-B alleles for most subjects in the first cohort. Sequencing depth was assumed to be roughly uniform across donors in the presence/absence analyses, though that assumption may not hold. In a later analysis, TCR association rates were found to vary across HLA loci, with the most associated TCRs seen for DRB1 alleles and the fewest for HLA-C alleles. A total of 150 or so TCR beta chains were listed by the study as associated with cytomegalovirus. The authors suggested that the approach could potentially be generalized to other disease states and immunological phenotypes. CMV serostatus was the only immune exposure information available for the cohort. According to a later genetic analysis, donors in an Asian-associated ancestry cluster had fewer N-insertions in productive TCRs than the roughly 700-donor mean. Linkage disequilibrium might explain the correlated functional status among segregating V segments, but an unknown experimental factor could not be excluded. This cohort had only TCR beta chains sequenced, and the lack of alpha or paired-chain data limited which features could be detected. In a later analysis, HLA-associated TCR beta chains were found to be more clonally expanded and to have lower generation probabilities than equally common non-associated chains. The sequencing pipeline was judged likely to have produced a cluster of highly shared sequence variants as a technical artifact. When HLA alleles, especially DR and DQ, strongly co-occurred, attributing TCR associations to individual alleles was difficult.

With regard to this clone: Its recognized antigen is unknown. There are no base qualities to consult, and no much larger clone falls within one base.

The method behind the library was the immunoSEQ multiplex PCR assay. For the multiplex PCR, a mixture combining 60 forward primers for TCR Vbeta segments and 13 reverse primers for TCR Jbeta segments was used. A multiplex PCR assay on genomic DNA amplified the CDR3 region of rearranged TCR beta genes. The Illumina HiSeq System was used to sequence the amplified TCR beta libraries as 87-base-pair reads. As for the original processing: Across the roughly 670 repertoires, a later analysis counted 80 million or so unique TCR beta chains, about 10 million of which were shared by at least two donors. Raw reads were error-corrected and collapsed into unique sequences by a nearest-neighbor algorithm in which closely related sequences were merged to remove PCR and sequencing errors. Alignment of CDR3 sequences to IMGT reference sequences was used to assign V, D and J gene segments. For a sequence to be retained, at least a six-nucleotide match to both a V gene segment and a J gene segment was required. A rearrangement was called productive if the CDR3 had no stop codons and remained in frame with V and J, and every other rearrangement was called non-productive. CDR3 was defined according to IMGT convention as the region running from the second conserved V-encoded cysteine to the conserved J-encoded phenylalanine. Sequences without an unambiguous match to a single V gene segment were excluded from the earlier analysis of several hundred of the donors. In an earlier analysis of approximately 590 of the donors, V segments were called functional above 56.7% productive rearrangements and were called segregating when the between-donor standard deviation exceeded 5%. A statistical classification framework was developed to diagnose cytomegalovirus status using the catalog of TCR beta chain sequences. In a later analysis, TCR nucleotide sequences were compared against IMGT/GENE-DB human TR gene sequences so that V and J genes could be assigned. The TCRdist pipeline was used in a later analysis to assign CDR3 sequences and most-parsimonious VDJ recombination scenarios. In a later analysis, each TCR beta chain was defined by its CDR3 amino acid sequence together with its V-gene family, and reads lacking a unique V-gene family were excluded. In a later analysis, 450 to 600 highly shared, low-generation-probability nucleotide sequences were removed to address suspected cross-contamination and a sequencing artifact. In a later analysis, a clonal expansion index for each public chain was calculated from normalized within-repertoire ranks of inferred template counts. A later analysis computed generation probabilities with a VDJ recombination model fitted to out-of-frame rearrangements, and checked the results against IGoR. A later analysis scored TCR-TCR, TCR-HLA and TCR-CMV co-occurrence with hypergeometric tests, applying a repertoire-size bias correction to TCR pairs. To estimate false discovery rates, a later analysis permuted the HLA or CMV assignments 20 times. In a later analysis, co-occurring TCRs were grouped using DBSCAN, and TCRdist sequence similarity was added for clustering within HLA-allele-positive subsets. Repertoires with fewer than 30,000 or more than 120,000 public chains were left out of co-occurrence clustering, as were about 5 repertoires with anomalous nucleotide sharing. As stored in TCRdb, this immuneACCESS dataset retains in-frame rearrangements with V and J assigned. A fraction of the clones does not appear; measured against another copy, unresolved V genes explain less than half of the discrepancy, and the remainder lacks a known reason. The DNA gave D and trimming, while V, J and clone size come from that table. The table for this sample lists about 190,000 clones; 79% of them were counted only once. Of the sample, about 1.6% falls within the top ten clones.

In total, over 600 healthy bone marrow donors made up the cohort. Cohort members were all nominally healthy when sampled, although unrecorded immune exposures were likely present. The donor tested CMV seronegative and was one of the 352 seronegative cohort members. A peripheral blood sample was collected from each donor, and TCR beta sequencing was performed on peripheral blood mononuclear cells. The Qiagen DNeasy Blood Extraction Kit was used to extract genomic DNA from the blood cell samples. The TCR comes from a woman under 30 in good health and CMV-seronegative. Sequencing used PBMCs.

The nucleotide sequence is TGTGCCAGCAGTGCGGGACAGGGAAACACTGAAGCTTTCTTT. Translation gives CASSAGQGNTEAFF. The chain couples TRBV6-4 to TRBJ1-1; TRBD1 fits 9 bases in the junction. For this chain, trimming is 4 bases at the V end and 2 bases at the J end, and the number of junction bases without a gene match is 2. The CDR3 measures 14 amino acids from cysteine to phenylalanine. The DNA shown is the 42-base CDR3, in frame from base 1. The germline V gene yields MRHNA for CDR1 and SNTAGT for CDR2.